Given below is one T cell receptor beta chain in context. Its target antigen remains unknown. Base qualities were left out, and no much larger clone turns up one base away. This sample is part of a study of blood T cell repertoires in COVID-19 (TCRdb year 2020). Some background on the complete study: Collaborator samples came from the United States, Italy and Spain and covered acute and convalescent phases of COVID-19. The samples were drawn from the first 160 participants of the ongoing ImmuneRACE study and from 950 to 1,500 subjects provided by 6 global collaborators. The repertoires were released in a freely available public database meant as a resource for research on the immune response to SARS-CoV-2. The dataset comprised deeply sampled blood TCRbeta repertoires from subjects exposed to, actively infected with, or recovered from COVID-19. The sample metadata nearly always contained a de-identified subject ID, COVID-19 status, age in years and sex. The material from the prospective study consisted of cDNA or gDNA derived from T cells, B-cell-depleted T cells, or PBMCs. HLA class I and class II types, where available, came from metadata supplied by the sample provider rather than from assay-based typing.

The CDR3 numbers 15 residues from cysteine through phenylalanine. Of all the DNA, just the CDR3 is kept, 45 bases in frame from base 1. V sheds 2 bases and J sheds 7 bases, leaving 18 bases between their ends. For CDR1 and CDR2, the germline V gene lists MNHEY and SVGAGI. One collaborating source in Seattle enrolled patients while the patients were actively infected and followed the patients over time throughout the course of disease. The collaborating institutions used their own protocols to collect whole blood in K2EDTA tubes. For TCRbeta analysis, collaborators shipped samples in one of three forms: frozen whole blood, isolated PBMCs, or DNA extracted from either of those sample types. Study-wide findings and limitations: The amount of clinical and demographic metadata varied by source and participant and was provided uncurated.

The immunoSEQ Assay, a bias-controlled multiplex PCR, was used to amplify TCRbeta CDR3 regions from genomic DNA. The source study handled its data this way. The number of nucleated cells in each sample was estimated by amplification of reference gene primers within the assay. To quantify the absolute abundance of each unique TCRbeta CDR3 rearrangement, sequence reads were collapsed and filtered. For each sample, productive Simpson clonality was calculated as the square root of Simpson's diversity index over productive rearrangements. TCRdb took this table from immuneACCESS and kept in-frame rearrangements with V and J called. Such tables lack part of the clones; where checked against another copy, unresolved V genes explain under half of the gap, and the rest is unexplained. V and J calls and clone size are given by that table; D and trimming were obtained from the DNA. The sample records approximately 120,000 clones, approximately 74% of which are singletons. About 5.5% of the sample belongs to the ten largest clones.

The sequence derives from a man older than 75 with COVID-19, enrolled during active disease. What was sequenced was peripheral blood. In this chain, TRBV6-5 is recombined with TRBJ2-7; tentative D gene TRBD1, with 6 bases matching. The nucleotides read TGTGCCAGCAGTTACCGACAGGCCTCTTTCGGTGAGCAGTACTTC. Protein translation: CASSYRQASFGEQYF.